This T cell receptor (beta chain) was found in a study of T cells after somatic rescue of genetic block (dated by TCRdb to the early 2020s). About the investigation overall: The study assessed how robust, over the long term, a T-cell system was when the system had developed through somatic rescue of a genetic block in T-cell development.

A note on this clone: This receptor's antigen is unknown. The input lacks base qualities; no much larger clone sits a single base away.

The method behind the library was the immunoSEQ multiplex PCR assay. The clones in this table, taken by TCRdb from immuneACCESS, are in-frame only. Not every clone is retained; where verified, under half of the shortfall comes from an unresolved V gene, and the cause of the rest is unknown. Recorded for this sample are tens of thousands of clones; more than 90% of them occurred a single time. In total, the top ten clones hold under 0.095% of the sample. V and J are truncated by 0 bases and 0 bases respectively, leaving an intervening sequence of 8 bases. The germline V gene yields SGHRS for CDR1 and YFSETQ for CDR2. The CDR3 measures 15 amino acids from cysteine to phenylalanine. Only CDR3 DNA is held: 45 bases, read in frame from base 1.

This clonotype was sampled from a child less than two years old. Sequenced sample: peripheral blood mononuclear cells (PBMCs). The V and J segments used are TRBV5-1 and TRBJ2-3, with the D gene uncertain. The CDR3 corresponds to CASSLVLDSTDTQYF. The DNA is TGCGCCAGCAGCTTGGTCCTTGACAGCACAGATACGCAGTATTTT. Reference TRBV5-1 and TRBJ2-3 proteins supply the regions before and after the CDR3; the full variable domain is: KAGVTQTPRYLIKTRGQQVTLSCSPISGHRSVSWYQQTPGQGLQFLFEYFSETQRNKGNFPGRFSGRQFSNSRSEMNVSTLELGDSALYLCASSLVLDSTDTQYFGPGTRLTVL.